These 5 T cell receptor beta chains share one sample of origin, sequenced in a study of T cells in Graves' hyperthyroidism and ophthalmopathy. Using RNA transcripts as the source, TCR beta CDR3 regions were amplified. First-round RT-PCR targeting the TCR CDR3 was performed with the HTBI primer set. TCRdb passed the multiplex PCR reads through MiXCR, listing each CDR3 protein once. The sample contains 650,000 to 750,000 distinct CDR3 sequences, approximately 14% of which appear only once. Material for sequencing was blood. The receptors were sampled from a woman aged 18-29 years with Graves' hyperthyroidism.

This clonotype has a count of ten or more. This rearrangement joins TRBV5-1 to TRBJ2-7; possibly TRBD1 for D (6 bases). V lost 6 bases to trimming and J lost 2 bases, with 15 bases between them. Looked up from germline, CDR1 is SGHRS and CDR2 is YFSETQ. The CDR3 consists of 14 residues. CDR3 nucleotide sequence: TGCGCCAGCACCGAACCCGGGACAACCTACGAGCAGTACTTC. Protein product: CASTEPGTTYEQYF.

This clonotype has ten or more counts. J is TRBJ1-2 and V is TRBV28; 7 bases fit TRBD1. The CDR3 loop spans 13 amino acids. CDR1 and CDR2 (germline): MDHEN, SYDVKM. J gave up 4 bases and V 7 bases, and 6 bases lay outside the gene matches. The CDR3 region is CASKGAGLYGYTF. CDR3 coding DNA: TGTGCCAGCAAGGGGGCCGGTCTCTATGGCTACACCTTC.

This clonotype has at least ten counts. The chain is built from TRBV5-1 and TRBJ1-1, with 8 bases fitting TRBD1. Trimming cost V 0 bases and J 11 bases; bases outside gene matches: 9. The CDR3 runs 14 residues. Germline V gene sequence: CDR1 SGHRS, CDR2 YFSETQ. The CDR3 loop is CASSLAGSGGEAFF. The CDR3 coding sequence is TGCGCCAGCAGCTTGGCCGGGTCAGGGGGCGAGGCTTTCTTT.

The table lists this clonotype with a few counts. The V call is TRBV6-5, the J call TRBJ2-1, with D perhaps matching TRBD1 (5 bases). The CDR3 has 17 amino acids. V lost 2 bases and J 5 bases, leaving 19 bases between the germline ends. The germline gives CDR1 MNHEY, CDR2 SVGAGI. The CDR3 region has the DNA TGTGCCAGCAGTTACGGCATTTTTAGGGGTTCGCACAATGAGCAGTTCTTC. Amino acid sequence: CASSYGIFRGSHNEQFF.

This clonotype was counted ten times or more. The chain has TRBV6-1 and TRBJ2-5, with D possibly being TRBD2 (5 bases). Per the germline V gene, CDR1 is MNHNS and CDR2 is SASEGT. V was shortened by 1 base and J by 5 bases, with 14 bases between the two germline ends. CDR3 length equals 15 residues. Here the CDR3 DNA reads TGTGCCAGCAGTGAAGGGGCTAGGGAGTCGGAGACCCAGTACTTC. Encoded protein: CASSEGARESETQYF.